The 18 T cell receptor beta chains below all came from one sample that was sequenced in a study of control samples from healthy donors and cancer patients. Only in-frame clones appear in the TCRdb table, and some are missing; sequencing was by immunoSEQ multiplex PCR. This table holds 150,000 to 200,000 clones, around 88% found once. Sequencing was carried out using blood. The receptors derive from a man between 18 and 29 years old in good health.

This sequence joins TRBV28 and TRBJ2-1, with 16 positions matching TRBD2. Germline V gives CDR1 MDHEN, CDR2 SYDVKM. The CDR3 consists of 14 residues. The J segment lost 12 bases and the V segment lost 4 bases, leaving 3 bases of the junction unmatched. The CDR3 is CASSSGTSGGAQFF. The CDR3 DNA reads TGTGCCAGCAGTTCCGGGACTAGCGGGGGGGCGCAGTTCTTC.

CDR3 in amino acids: CASNPTGGSNQPQHF. As DNA, the CDR3 is TGTGCCAGCAACCCGACAGGGGGGAGCAATCAGCCCCAGCATTTT. V is TRBV2 and J is TRBJ1-5; 9 positions agree with TRBD1. Germline loops: CDR1 SNHLY, CDR2 FYNNEI. This CDR3 region has 15 residues. V lost 7 bases to trimming and J lost 1 base; unmatched junction nucleotides: 5.

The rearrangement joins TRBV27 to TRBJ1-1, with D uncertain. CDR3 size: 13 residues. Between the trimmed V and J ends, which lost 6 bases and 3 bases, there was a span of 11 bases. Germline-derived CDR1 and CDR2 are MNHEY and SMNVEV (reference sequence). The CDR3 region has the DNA TGTGCCAGCAGCCTATCTCCGGACACTGAAGCTTTCTTT. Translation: CASSLSPDTEAFF.

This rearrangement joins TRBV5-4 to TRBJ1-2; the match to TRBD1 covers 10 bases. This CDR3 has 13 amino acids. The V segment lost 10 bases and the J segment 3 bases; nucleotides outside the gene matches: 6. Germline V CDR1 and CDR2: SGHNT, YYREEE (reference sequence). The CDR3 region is CAGRDRGDYGYTF. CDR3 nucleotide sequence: TGTGCCGGAAGGGACAGGGGTGACTATGGCTACACCTTC.

The CDR3 here is CAGSYRGSGNTIYF. The CDR3 region has the DNA TGTGCCGGCTCGTATAGGGGCTCTGGAAACACCATATATTTT. The V call is TRBV30, the J call TRBJ1-3; a weak D match, TRBD1 (5 bases). This CDR3 comprises 14 residues. With 8 bases removed from V and 0 bases from J, the gap between germline ends came to 14 bases. The germline gives CDR1 GTSNPN, CDR2 SVGIG (reference sequence).

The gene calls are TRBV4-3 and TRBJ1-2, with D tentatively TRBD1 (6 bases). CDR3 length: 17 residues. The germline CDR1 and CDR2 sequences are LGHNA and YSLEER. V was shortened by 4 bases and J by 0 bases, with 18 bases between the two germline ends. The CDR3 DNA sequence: TGCGCCAGCAGCCCAAATTTCCCCGGGACACCTAACTATGGCTACACCTTC. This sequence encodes CASSPNFPGTPNYGYTF.

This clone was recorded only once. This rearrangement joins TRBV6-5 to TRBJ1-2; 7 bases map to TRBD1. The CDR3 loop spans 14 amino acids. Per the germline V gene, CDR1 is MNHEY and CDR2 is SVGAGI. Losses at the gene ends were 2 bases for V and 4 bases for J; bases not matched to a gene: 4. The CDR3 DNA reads TGTGCCAGCAGTTACGGAGGGACAGCCTATGGCTACACCTTC. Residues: CASSYGGTAYGYTF.

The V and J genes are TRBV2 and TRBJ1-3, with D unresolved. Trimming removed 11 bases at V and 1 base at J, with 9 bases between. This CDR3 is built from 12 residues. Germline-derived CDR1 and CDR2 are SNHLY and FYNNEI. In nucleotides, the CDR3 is TGTGCCGGAAGCCGGTCTGGAAACACCATATATTTT. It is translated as CAGSRSGNTIYF.

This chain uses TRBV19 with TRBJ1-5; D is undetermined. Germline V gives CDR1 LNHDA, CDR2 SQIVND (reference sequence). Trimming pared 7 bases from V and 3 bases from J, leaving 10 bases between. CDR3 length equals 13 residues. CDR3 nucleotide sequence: TGTGCCAGTACAGGCCTGGACAATCAGCCCCAGCATTTT. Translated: CASTGLDNQPQHF.

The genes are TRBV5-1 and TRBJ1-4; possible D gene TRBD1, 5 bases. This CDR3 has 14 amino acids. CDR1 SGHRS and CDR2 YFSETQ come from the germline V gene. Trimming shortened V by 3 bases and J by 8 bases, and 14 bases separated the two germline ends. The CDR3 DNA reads TGCGCCAGCAGCTCAGACAGCAGGAAAGAAAAACTGTTTTTT. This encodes CASSSDSRKEKLFF.

The CDR3 loop is CASSLRAQGVSGNTIYF. DNA of the CDR3: TGTGCCAGCAGCTTGAGGGCCCAGGGGGTCTCTGGAAACACCATATATTTT. The chain carries TRBV5-5 and TRBJ1-3; 7 positions match TRBD1. The CDR3 sequence is 17 residues long. V gave up 1 base and J gave up 0 bases; unmatched junction bases: 7. Germline V gene lookup returns CDR1 SGHKS and CDR2 YYEKEE (reference sequence). The variable domain in full, with the rest retrieved from reference TRBV5-5 and TRBJ1-3, is DAGVTQSPTHLIKTRGQQVTLRCSPISGHKSVSWYQQVLGQGPQFIFQYYEKEERGRGNFPDRFSARQFPNYSSELNVNALLLGDSALYLCASSLRAQGVSGNTIYFGEGSWLTVV.

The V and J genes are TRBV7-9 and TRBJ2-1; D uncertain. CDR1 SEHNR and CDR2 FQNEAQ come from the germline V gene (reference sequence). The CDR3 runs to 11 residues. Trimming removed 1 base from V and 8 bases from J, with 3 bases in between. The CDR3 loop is CASSLDDEQFF. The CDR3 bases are TGTGCCAGCAGCTTAGACGATGAGCAGTTCTTC.

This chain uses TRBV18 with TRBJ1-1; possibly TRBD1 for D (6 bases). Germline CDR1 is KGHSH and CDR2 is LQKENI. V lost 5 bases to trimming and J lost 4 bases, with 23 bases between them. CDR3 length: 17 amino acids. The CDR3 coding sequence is TGTGCCAGCTCATTCGCGAATGTTGGGGGCGCGGGCACTGAAGCTTTCTTT. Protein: CASSFANVGGAGTEAFF.

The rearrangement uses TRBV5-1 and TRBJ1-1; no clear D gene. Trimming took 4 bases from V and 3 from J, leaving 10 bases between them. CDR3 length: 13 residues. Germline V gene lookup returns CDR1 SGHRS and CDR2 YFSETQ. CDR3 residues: CASSPTQYTEAFF. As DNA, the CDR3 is TGCGCCAGCAGCCCGACCCAGTACACTGAAGCTTTCTTT.

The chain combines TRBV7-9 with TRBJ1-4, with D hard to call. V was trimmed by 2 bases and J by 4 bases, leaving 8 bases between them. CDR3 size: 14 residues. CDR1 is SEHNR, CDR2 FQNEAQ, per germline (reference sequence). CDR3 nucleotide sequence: TGTGCCAGCAGCTTACTGGGGATTAATGAAAAACTGTTTTTT. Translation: CASSLLGINEKLFF.

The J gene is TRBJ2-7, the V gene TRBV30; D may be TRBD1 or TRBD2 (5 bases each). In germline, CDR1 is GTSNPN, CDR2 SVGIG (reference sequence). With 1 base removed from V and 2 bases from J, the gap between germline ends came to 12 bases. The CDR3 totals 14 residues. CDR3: CAWSEGDETYEQYF. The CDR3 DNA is TGTGCCTGGAGTGAAGGGGACGAGACCTACGAGCAGTACTTC.

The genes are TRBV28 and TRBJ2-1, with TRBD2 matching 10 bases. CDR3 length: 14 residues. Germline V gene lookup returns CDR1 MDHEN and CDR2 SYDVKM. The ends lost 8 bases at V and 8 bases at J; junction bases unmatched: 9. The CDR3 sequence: CASFPTSGVYEQFF. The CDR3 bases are TGTGCCAGCTTTCCCACTAGCGGGGTCTATGAGCAGTTCTTC.

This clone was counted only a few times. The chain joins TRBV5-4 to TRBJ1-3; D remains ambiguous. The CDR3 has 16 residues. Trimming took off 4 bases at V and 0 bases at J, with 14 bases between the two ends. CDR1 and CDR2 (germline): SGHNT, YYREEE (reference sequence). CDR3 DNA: TGTGCCAGCAGCAGGACGTCGGGTCACTCTGGAAACACCATATATTTT. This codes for CASSRTSGHSGNTIYF.